The 14 T cell receptor beta chains listed next were all sequenced from one sample in a study of blood T cell repertoires in COVID-19. Profiling relied on immunoSEQ multiplex PCR, and the TCRdb table lists in-frame clones only, not all of them. The sample yields nearly 25,000 clones, roughly 79% seen once. Input material: peripheral blood. These receptors were taken from a man between 70 and 80 years old with acute or convalescent COVID-19.

J is TRBJ1-5 and V is TRBV7-2; D unclear. The V end lost 1 base, the J end lost 5 bases, and 12 bases lay between the germline ends. In germline, CDR1 is SGHTA, CDR2 FQGNSA. This CDR3 comprises 15 residues. CDR3 DNA: TGTGCCAGCAGCTTAGGCTCCGTAGATTATCAGCCCCAGCATTTT. It is translated as CASSLGSVDYQPQHF.

The chain carries TRBV19 and TRBJ1-2; the match to TRBD1 covers 7 bases. The length of the CDR3 is 13 residues. Germline V lookup: CDR1 LNHDA, CDR2 SQIVND (reference sequence). With 6 bases clipped from V and 7 bases from J, the junction kept 8 bases outside the gene matches. The CDR3 is CASSPTGRSGYTF. CDR3 DNA: TGTGCCAGTAGCCCGACAGGGAGGAGTGGCTACACCTTC. The complete variable domain, with remaining parts taken from reference TRBV19 and TRBJ1-2, reads DGGITQSPKYLFRKEGQNVTLSCEQNLNHDAMYWYRQDPGQGLRLIYYSQIVNDFQKGDIAEGYSVSREKKESFPLTVTSAQKNPTAFYLCASSPTGRSGYTFGSGTRLTVV.

The chain combines TRBV6-5 with TRBJ1-4; D possibly corresponds to TRBD1 (5 bases). Germline CDR1 reads MNHEY; CDR2 reads SVGAGI. Trimming took off 7 bases at V and 6 bases at J, with 12 bases between the two ends. The CDR3 length is 13 residues. The chain's CDR3 is CASNRQGDEKLFF. The CDR3 DNA follows: TGTGCCAGCAACAGACAAGGGGATGAAAAACTGTTTTTT.

This clone was recorded a few times. The chain is built from TRBV5-1 and TRBJ1-6, with unresolved D. The CDR3 loop spans 13 amino acids. In germline, CDR1 is SGHRS, CDR2 YFSETQ. The V end lost 0 bases, the J end lost 10 bases, and 8 bases lay between the germline ends. The CDR3 DNA follows: TGCGCCAGCAGCTTGGCATTAGAATCACCCCTCCACTTT. Amino acids: CASSLALESPLHF.

This rearrangement joins TRBV12-3 or TRBV12-4 to TRBJ1-2, with TRBD1 as a possible D gene (5 bases). CDR3 size: 12 residues. Trimming took off 4 bases at V and 8 bases at J, with 11 bases between the two ends. Here the CDR3 DNA reads TGTGCCAGCAGTTCCCGACAGTTAGGCTACACCTTC. Protein sequence: CASSSRQLGYTF.

The chain recombines TRBV18 with TRBJ2-1; 10 bases match TRBD1. CDR3 length equals 14 residues. The V gene's germline CDR1 is KGHSH and CDR2 LQKENI. V lost 3 bases and J lost 5; bases outside the gene matches: 1. CDR3 residues: CASSPGQGDNEQFF. Here the CDR3 DNA reads TGTGCCAGCTCACCTGGACAGGGGGACAATGAGCAGTTCTTC.

A few counts support this clone. The chain uses TRBV7-2 and TRBJ2-7, with 15 positions matching TRBD2. V shed 5 bases and J 0 bases; nucleotides not matched to a gene: 8. CDR1 SGHTA and CDR2 FQGNSA come from the germline V gene. CDR3 length equals 18 residues. For the CDR3, the DNA is TGTGCCAGCAGCATATCTAGGACTAGCGGGAGGGCCTCCTACGAGCAGTACTTC. It is translated as CASSISRTSGRASYEQYF.

The sample holds one count of this clone. The CDR3 DNA sequence: TGTGCCAGCAGCTCCCGGGACAGGAGTCCCTATGGCTACACCTTC. Protein sequence: CASSSRDRSPYGYTF. The chain recombines TRBV7-8 with TRBJ1-2, with 8 bases aligning to TRBD1. V shed 4 bases, J shed 4 bases, and the junction held 8 bases outside the gene matches. This CDR3 contains 15 residues. Germline CDR1 reads SGHVS; CDR2 reads FQNEAQ. Full variable domain (missing parts from reference TRBV7-8 and TRBJ1-2): GAGVSQSPRYKVAKRGQDVALRCDPISGHVSLFWYQQALGQGPEFLTYFQNEAQLDKSGLPSDRFFAERPEGSVSTLKIQRTQQEDSAVYLCASSSRDRSPYGYTFGSGTRLTVV.

The rearrangement joins TRBV15 to TRBJ2-2; 9 nucleotides match TRBD1. Germline V gives CDR1 LNHNV, CDR2 YYDKDF (reference sequence). Losses at the gene ends were 8 bases for V and 5 bases for J; bases not matched to a gene: 3. The CDR3 consists of 13 residues. The CDR3 coding sequence is TGTGCCACCGGGACAGGGAGAACCGGGGAGCTGTTTTTT. This sequence encodes CATGTGRTGELFF.

The chain recombines TRBV10-3 with TRBJ1-3; TRBD1 is a possible D gene (5 bases). CDR3 size: 12 residues. The germline V and J ends were trimmed by 11 bases and 4 bases, with 12 bases remaining between them. CDR1 is ENHRY, CDR2 SYGVKD, per germline. The CDR3 loop reads CAAQGSGNTIYF. Here the CDR3 DNA reads TGTGCCGCCCAGGGATCAGGAAACACCATATATTTT.

This clone was recorded only once. This sequence joins TRBV15 and TRBJ2-1, with TRBD2 matching 11 bases. The CDR3 length is 19 residues. Germline-derived CDR1 and CDR2 are LNHNV and YYDKDF (reference sequence). V lost 0 bases and J lost 1; bases outside the gene matches: 8. The CDR3 loop reads CATSRDGASGRWSYNEQFF. DNA of the CDR3: TGTGCCACCAGCAGAGACGGGGCTAGCGGGAGGTGGTCCTACAATGAGCAGTTCTTC.

The chain links TRBV6-5 to TRBJ1-2, with 7 nucleotides matching TRBD1. Germline lookup yields CDR1 MNHEY and CDR2 SVGAGI. The J segment lost 3 bases and the V segment lost 6 bases, leaving 7 bases of the junction unmatched. This CDR3 contains 14 residues. The CDR3 bases are TGTGCCAGCAGGAGAGGGGGCGCGTACTATGGCTACACCTTC. This codes for CASRRGGAYYGYTF.

The gene calls are TRBV18 and TRBJ1-6; the match to TRBD1 covers 10 bases. The germline V gene has CDR1 KGHSH and CDR2 LQKENI. The CDR3 runs to 16 residues. The V gene end was trimmed by 4 bases and the J gene end by 6 bases; junction bases not matched to a gene: 6. CDR3 amino acids: CASSLETGGLNSPLHF. CDR3 bases: TGTGCCAGCTCACTGGAGACAGGGGGCCTTAATTCACCCCTCCACTTT.

The chain recombines TRBV20-1 with TRBJ2-7; TRBD2 might be the D (5 bases). Germline V gene lookup returns CDR1 DFQATT and CDR2 SNEGSKA (reference sequence). The CDR3 is 12 residues long. The V end was cut by 3 bases, the J end by 3 bases, with 9 bases between. CDR3 residues: CSASTGIYEQYF. Here the CDR3 DNA reads TGCAGTGCTAGTACCGGGATCTACGAGCAGTACTTC.